What follows is one TCR beta chain and its context. Healthy Caucasians alone served as donors. The data derive from a study of identical twins. TCRdb passed the 5' RACE reads through MiXCR, listing each CDR3 protein once. The table has 300,000 to 350,000 distinct CDR3 sequences, around an eighth seen once. The data also belong to a second study, concerning yellow fever vaccine responses in identical twins.

Sequencing was done on a sample of CD8+ T cells sorted from blood. This sequence was found in a woman between 18 and 29 years old in good health.

The CDR3 is CASSQAEILKEKLFF. As DNA, the CDR3 is TGTGCCAGCAGCCAAGCAGAGATCCTTAAGGAAAAACTGTTTTTT. This chain links TRBV14 with TRBJ1-4, with unresolved D. With 1 base removed from V and 8 bases from J, the gap between germline ends came to 14 bases. Germline V CDR1 and CDR2: SGHDN, FVKESK. CDR3 length equals 15 residues.